This note documents a single T cell receptor (beta chain) sequence. Its binding antigen is unknown. It has no much larger one-base neighbor in the sample; base qualities were not kept. The data belong to a study (dated by TCRdb to between 2014 and 2016). In terms of the full investigation: The study set out to test whether tumor-infiltrating Tregs in breast cancer get recruited from blood Tregs or are instead converted in situ from other CD4+ T cell subsets. What the authors observed across the whole study: The TCR gene usage of tumor memory CD4+ T cells clustered together with blood and lymph node memory CD4+ cells and with lymph node naive CD4+ cells. Tumor-infiltrating Treg TCR alpha and beta sequences overlapped most with tumor naive CD4+ T cells, then with blood naive CD4+ T cells. The validation in the larger cohort was limited to a single TCR beta V-J rearrangement instead of whole repertoires.

Including cysteine and phenylalanine, the CDR3 has 15 amino acids. Kept here is only the CDR3 DNA, which spans 45 bases and is read in frame from base 1. V sheds 5 bases and J sheds 5 bases, leaving 19 bases between their ends. From the germline V gene (reference sequence), CDR1 is SGHNT and CDR2 is YYREEE. The Miltenyi Naive CD4+ T Cell Isolation kit was used to purify naive CD4+ T cells, and Tregs were depleted with CD25 microbeads. Tregs, naive and memory CD4+ T cells from tumor, blood and ipsilateral draining lymph nodes of a few breast cancer patients underwent full-length TCR alpha and beta sequencing. Tumor tissue and lymph nodes from ipsilateral axillary dissection were perfused with PBS, minced and digested with collagenase I and hyaluronidase. Ficoll density gradient centrifugation was used to isolate mononuclear cells from either lymph nodes or roughly 50 ml of peripheral blood. A purity exceeding 90% was confirmed by FACS for the sorted cell populations.

Amplification of full-length TCR variable regions was done by 5' RACE PCR using constant-region reverse primers, and this step was followed by semi-nested PCR with Nested Universal Primer A. Using the ReliaPrep RNA Cell Miniprep System, total RNA was extracted, and the SMARTer RACE 5'/3' Kit was then used to reverse transcribe the RNA into 5'RACE-ready cDNA. An Illumina MiSeq was used to sequence the full-length TCR alpha and beta libraries, which had been barcoded with multiplex adaptors. Concerning the study's data processing: For each of nine subset-tissue groups, sequencing data from the five patients were pooled, and the groups were compared by unsupervised clustering of TCR gene usage. The Morisita-Horn index, with shared sequences weighted by their contribution to each repertoire, was used to calculate repertoire similarity. The public reads were run again by TCRdb, first through fastp at Q25 and then through MiXCR, and only productive beta chains were kept. CDR3 protein sequences are deduplicated, and each keeps its most common genes and DNA. TCRdb, not the original authors, processed these V and J calls. The sample table lists roughly 38,000 distinct CDR3 sequences, under 20% of them with a count of one. The ten biggest clones cover approximately 3% of the sample.

Sequenced: naive CD4+ T cells sorted from a lymph node. The sample's cell subset or site label, decoded: naive CD4+ T cells, CD4+CD45RA+CD25-. The rearranged chain carries TRBV5-4 and TRBJ1-2; a tentative D call is TRBD1 (5 bases match). The source is a female donor with breast cancer. DNA sequence: TGTGCCAGCAGTCTCCAGGGTGTGGAGATTTATGGCTACACCTTC. Its amino acids are CASSLQGVEIYGYTF.